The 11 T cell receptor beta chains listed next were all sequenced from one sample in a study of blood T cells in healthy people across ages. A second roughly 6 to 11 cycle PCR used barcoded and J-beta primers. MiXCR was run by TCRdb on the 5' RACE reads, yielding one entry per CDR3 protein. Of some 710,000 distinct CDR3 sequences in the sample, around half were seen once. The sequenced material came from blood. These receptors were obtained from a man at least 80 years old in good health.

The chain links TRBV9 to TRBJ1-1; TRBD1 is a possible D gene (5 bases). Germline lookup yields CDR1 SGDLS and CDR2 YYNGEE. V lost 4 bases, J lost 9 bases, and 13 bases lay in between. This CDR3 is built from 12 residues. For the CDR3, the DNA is TGTGCCAGCAGCCCAAGGGAGGGGAAAGCTTTCTTT. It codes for CASSPREGKAFF. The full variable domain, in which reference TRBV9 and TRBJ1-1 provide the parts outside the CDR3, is DSGVTQTPKHLITATGQRVTLRCSPRSGDLSVYWYQQSLDQGLQFLIQYYNGEERAKGNILERFSAQQFPDLHSELNLSSLELGDSALYFCASSPREGKAFFGQGTRLTVV.

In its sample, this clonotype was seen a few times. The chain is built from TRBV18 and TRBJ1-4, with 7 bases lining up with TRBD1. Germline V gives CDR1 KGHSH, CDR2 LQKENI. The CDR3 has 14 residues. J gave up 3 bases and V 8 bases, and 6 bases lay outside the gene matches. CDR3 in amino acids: CASTETGSNEKLFF. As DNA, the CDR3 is TGTGCCAGCACTGAGACAGGGTCTAATGAAAAACTGTTTTTT.

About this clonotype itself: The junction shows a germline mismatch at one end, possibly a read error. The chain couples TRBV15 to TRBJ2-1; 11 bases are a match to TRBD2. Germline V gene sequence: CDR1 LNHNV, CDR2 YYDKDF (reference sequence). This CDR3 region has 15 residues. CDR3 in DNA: TGTGCCGCCAGCCCTGGGACTAGCGGAGACAATGAGCAGTTCTTC. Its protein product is CAASPGTSGDNEQFF.

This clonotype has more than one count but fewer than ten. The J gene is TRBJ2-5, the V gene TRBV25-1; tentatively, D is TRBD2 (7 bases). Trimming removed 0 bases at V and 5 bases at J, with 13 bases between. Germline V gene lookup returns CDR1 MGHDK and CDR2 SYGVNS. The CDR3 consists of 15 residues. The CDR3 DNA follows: TGTGCCAGCAGTGAATACAAGGGAGGGGGGGAGACCCAGTACTTC. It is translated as CASSEYKGGGETQYF.

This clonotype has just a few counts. DNA of the CDR3: TGTGCCACCAGGGCGGGGACAGGGTATGGAGATACGCAGTATTTT. It is translated as CATRAGTGYGDTQYF. V is TRBV24-1 and J is TRBJ2-3; the match to TRBD1 covers 9 bases. CDR3 length equals 15 residues. The V gene's germline CDR1 is KGHDR and CDR2 SFDVKD. After removal of 7 bases from V and 5 bases from J, the junction contained 9 bases not matched to a gene.

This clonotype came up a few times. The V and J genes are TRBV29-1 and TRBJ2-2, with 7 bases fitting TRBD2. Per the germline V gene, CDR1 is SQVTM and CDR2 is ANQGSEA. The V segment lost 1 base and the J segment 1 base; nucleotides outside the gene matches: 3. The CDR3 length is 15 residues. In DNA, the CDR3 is TGCAGCGTTGAAGTGGCGGGAGTGAACACCGGGGAGCTGTTTTTT. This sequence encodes CSVEVAGVNTGELFF.

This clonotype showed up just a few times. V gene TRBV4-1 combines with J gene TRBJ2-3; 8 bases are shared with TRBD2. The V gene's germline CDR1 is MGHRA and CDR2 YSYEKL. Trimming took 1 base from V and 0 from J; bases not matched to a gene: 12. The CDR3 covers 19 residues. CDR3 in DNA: TGCGCCAGCAGCCAAGGTTCCCTTCGCGGGAGGCCCAGCACAGATACGCAGTATTTT. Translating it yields CASSQGSLRGRPSTDTQYF.

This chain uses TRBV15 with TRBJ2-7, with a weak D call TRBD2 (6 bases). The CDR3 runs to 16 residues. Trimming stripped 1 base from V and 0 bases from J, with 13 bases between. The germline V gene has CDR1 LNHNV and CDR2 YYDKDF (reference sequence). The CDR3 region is CATSRARGASSYEQYF. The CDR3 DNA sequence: TGTGCCACCAGCAGAGCCCGCGGGGCCAGCTCCTACGAGCAGTACTTC.

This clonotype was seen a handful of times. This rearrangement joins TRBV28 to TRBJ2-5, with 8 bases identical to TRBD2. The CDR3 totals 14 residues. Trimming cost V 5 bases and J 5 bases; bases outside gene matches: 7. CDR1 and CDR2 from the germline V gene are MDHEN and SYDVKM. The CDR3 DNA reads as TGTGCCAGCAGTGACCCGGGAGGGACGGAGACCCAGTACTTC. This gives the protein CASSDPGGTETQYF. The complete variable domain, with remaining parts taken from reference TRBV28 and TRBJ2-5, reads DVKVTQSSRYLVKRTGEKVFLECVQDMDHENMFWYRQDPGLGLRLIYFSYDVKMKEKGDIPEGYSVSREKKERFSLILESASTNQTSMYLCASSDPGGTETQYFGPGTRLLVL.

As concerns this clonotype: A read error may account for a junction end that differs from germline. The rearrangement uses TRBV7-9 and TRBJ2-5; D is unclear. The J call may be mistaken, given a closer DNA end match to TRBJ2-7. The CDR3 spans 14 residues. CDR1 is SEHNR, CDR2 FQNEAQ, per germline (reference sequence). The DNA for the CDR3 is TGTGCCAGCGGCTTACTTGGACGGTACTACGAGCAGTACTTC. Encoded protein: CASGLLGRYYEQYF.

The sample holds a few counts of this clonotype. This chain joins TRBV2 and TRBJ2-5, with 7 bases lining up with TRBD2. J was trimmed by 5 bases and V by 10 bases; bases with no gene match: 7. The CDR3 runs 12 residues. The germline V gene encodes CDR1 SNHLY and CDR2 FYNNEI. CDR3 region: CATRLAGETQYF. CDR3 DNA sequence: TGTGCCACAAGACTAGCTGGTGAGACCCAGTACTTC. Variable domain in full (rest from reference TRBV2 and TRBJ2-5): EPEVTQTPSHQVTQMGQEVILRCVPISNHLYFYWYRQILGQKVEFLVSFYNNEISEKSEIFDDQFSVERPDGSNFTLKIRSTKLEDSAMYFCATRLAGETQYFGPGTRLLVL.